This T cell receptor (beta chain) was obtained from a study of early T cells in non-severe SARS-CoV-2 infection. Turning to the study itself: Investigators sequenced bulk RNA drawn from unsorted whole blood, and chains remained unpaired. Findings of the study overall: VDJdb-based matching was biased toward anti-spike CD8 responses and missed private and CD4 specificities.

CDR1 is DFQATT and CDR2 is SNEGSKA in the germline V gene (reference sequence). The CDR3 is 16 residues long. V gave up 3 bases and J gave up 5 bases; unmatched junction bases: 13. As part of library construction, unique molecular identifiers were attached to individual cDNA molecules. TCRdb redid the calling of the 5' RACE reads with MiXCR, one entry per CDR3 protein. The sample has 84,000 or so distinct CDR3 sequences, about 12% seen once; the top ten hold over 2.5%. This clonotype was seen only a few times. Antigen: not known. This receptor was identified in an adult who was a healthcare worker with PCR-confirmed SARS-CoV-2 infection or an uninfected control (not recorded which). This chain connects TRBV20-1 to TRBJ2-3; TRBD2 matches 8 bases. Sequencing input: whole blood. Written as DNA, the CDR3 is TGCAGTGCTAGCCCTGAAGGTAGCGGGGTAGGAGATACGCAGTATTTT. It is translated as CSASPEGSGVGDTQYF.